This TCR beta chain emerged from a study of T cell responses to AZD1222 COVID-19 vaccine. On this clone: Its antigen is unidentified.

Regarding the study as a whole: Spike-specific TCR repertoires showed rising breadth and depth after two AZD1222 doses.

Germline V lookup: CDR1 SNHLY, CDR2 FYNNEI. V dropped 7 bases and J dropped 4; count of bases not matched to a gene: 15. This CDR3 comprises 17 residues. TCRdb's copy holds only in-frame clones and misses some; the assay was immunoSEQ multiplex PCR. The sample holds some 120,000 clones, over 85% seen once. The clonotype was recovered from an adult in good health. V is TRBV2 and J is TRBJ2-1; 8 positions agree with TRBD1. This sample comprised peripheral blood, obtained on day 0 of AZD1222 vaccination. The CDR3 protein is CASTGQGAITPYNEQFF. CDR3 nucleotides: TGTGCCAGCACCGGCCAGGGGGCGATTACCCCTTACAATGAGCAGTTCTTC.